The 17 T cell receptor beta chains below come from one sample, sequenced in a study of blood T cells in healthy people across ages. Primed by a sample-barcoded 5' primer and a J-beta primer mix, a second PCR proceeded for roughly 7 to 12 cycles. Each CDR3 protein is one row after TCRdb ran MiXCR on the 5' RACE reads. The sample has about a million distinct CDR3 sequences, about 48% seen once; the top ten hold 13%. Input material: blood. Source of these receptors: a young man in good health.

This clonotype occurred once. Mismatch with germline at one junction end may stem from a read error. V gene TRBV12-3 or TRBV12-4 combines with J gene TRBJ2-3; possibly TRBD2 for D (5 bases). The CDR3 has 11 residues. The CDR3 DNA is TGTGCCGGCAGTTTAGAGGGTACGCAGTATTTT. Translating gives CAGSLEGTQYF.

The chain uses TRBV20-1 and TRBJ1-4; 8 bases match TRBD1. CDR1 and CDR2 (germline): DFQATT, SNEGSKA (reference sequence). The trim removed 5 bases at V and 6 bases at J, leaving 8 bases unmatched. The CDR3 sequence is 14 residues long. Here the CDR3 reads CSAEVTGVHEKLFF. CDR3 nucleotides: TGCAGTGCTGAAGTGACAGGGGTGCATGAAAAACTGTTTTTT.

This clonotype was observed a handful of times. The chain recombines TRBV7-9 with TRBJ2-5; D possibly corresponds to TRBD1 (5 bases). The CDR3 is 13 amino acids. In germline, CDR1 is SEHNR, CDR2 FQNEAQ (reference sequence). The V end lost 1 base, the J end lost 4 bases, and 7 bases lay between the germline ends. The CDR3 nucleotides are TGTGCCAGCAGCTTAGAGACAGTAGAGACCCAGTACTTC. Translating it yields CASSLETVETQYF. The full variable domain, with the rest looked up from reference TRBV7-9 and TRBJ2-5, is DTGVSQNPRHKITKRGQNVTFRCDPISEHNRLYWYRQTLGQGPEFLTYFQNEAQLEKSRLLSDRFSAERPKGSFSTLEIQRTEQGDSAMYLCASSLETVETQYFGPGTRLLVL.

V gene TRBV7-8 combines with J gene TRBJ2-3, with 9 bases fitting TRBD2. The V gene end was trimmed by 0 bases and the J gene end by 1 base; junction bases not matched to a gene: 5. There are 17 residues in the CDR3. Germline CDR1 and CDR2: SGHVS and FQNEAQ. CDR3 sequence reads: CASSLAHQRGGTDTQYF. The CDR3 nucleotides read TGTGCCAGCAGCTTAGCCCACCAGCGGGGGGGCACAGATACGCAGTATTTT. The whole variable domain, remainder taken from reference TRBV7-8 and TRBJ2-3, is GAGVSQSPRYKVAKRGQDVALRCDPISGHVSLFWYQQALGQGPEFLTYFQNEAQLDKSGLPSDRFFAERPEGSVSTLKIQRTQQEDSAVYLCASSLAHQRGGTDTQYFGPGTRLTVL.

The chain is built from TRBV25-1 and TRBJ2-4; possibly TRBD2 for D (6 bases). TRBJ2-7 matches the DNA end more closely, so the J call is doubtful. This CDR3 is built from 16 residues. CDR1 MGHDK and CDR2 SYGVNS come from the germline V gene. The CDR3 reads CASSPLPVGSNHEQYF. DNA for the CDR3: TGTGCCAGCAGTCCCCTTCCCGTCGGGAGTAACCACGAGCAGTACTTC.

The gene calls are TRBV6-2 or TRBV6-3 and TRBJ1-4; the match to TRBD1 covers 10 bases. After removal of 10 bases from V and 7 bases from J, the junction contained 9 bases not matched to a gene. This CDR3 is 14 amino acids long. CDR1 MNHEY and CDR2 SVGEGT come from the germline V gene. CDR3 amino acids: CATRRTGGGEKLFF. DNA for the CDR3: TGTGCCACCCGAAGGACAGGGGGTGGTGAAAAACTGTTTTTT.

This clonotype appeared a few times. Its ends do not fully match the called genes, so a read error is possible. DNA for the CDR3: TGTGCCAGCAGTTTAACGACAGACTACGAGCAGTACTTC. It is translated as CASSLTTDYEQYF. This chain joins TRBV5-1 and TRBJ2-7, with D possibly matching TRBD1 (5 bases). Looked up from germline, CDR1 is SGHRS and CDR2 is YFSETQ. This CDR3 is 13 amino acids long. Supplemented by reference TRBV5-1 and TRBJ2-7, the full variable domain reads KAGVTQTPRYLIKTRGQQVTLSCSPISGHRSVSWYQQTPGQGLQFLFEYFSETQRNKGNFPGRFSGRQFSNSRSEMNVSTLELGDSALYLCASSLTTDYEQYFGPGTRLTVT.

With respect to this clonotype: The germline gene is not matched at one end of the junction; a read error may be the cause. The V call is TRBV11-2, the J call TRBJ2-7; D unresolved. The CDR3 is 11 amino acids. Germline V lookup: CDR1 SGHAT, CDR2 FQNNGV. Here the CDR3 reads CASSLHSEQYF. The DNA of the CDR3 is TGTGCCAGTAGCTTACACTCCGAGCAGTACTTC.

This chain uses TRBV7-2 with TRBJ2-4, with D perhaps matching TRBD1 or TRBD2 (5 bases each). Germline CDR1 SGHTA, CDR2 FQGNSA. Trimming stripped 6 bases from V and 13 bases from J, with 22 bases between. The CDR3 covers 14 residues. Written as DNA, the CDR3 is TGTGCCAGCAGTCCCCGTGGCCAACTAGGGGAGCAGTACTTC. Translation: CASSPRGQLGEQYF.

DNA for the CDR3: TGTGCCAGCTCACGCCGGGGACTAGCGGGGGGGCATCAAGAGCAGTTCTTC. Amino acid sequence: CASSRRGLAGGHQEQFF. This sequence joins TRBV18 and TRBJ2-1; 16 bases align to TRBD2. Germline CDR1 reads KGHSH; CDR2 reads LQKENI. This CDR3 region has 17 residues. Unmatched junction bases numbered 10, after V lost 4 bases and J lost 10 bases.

The CDR3 protein is CSAEGTSGSRSEQFF. The CDR3 DNA sequence: TGCAGCGCAGAGGGCACTAGCGGGAGCAGGAGTGAGCAGTTCTTC. The chain carries TRBV29-1 and TRBJ2-1; TRBD2 agrees at 11 bases. Germline V gene sequence: CDR1 SQVTM, CDR2 ANQGSEA. V lost 7 bases, J lost 9 bases, and 14 bases stayed unmatched. The CDR3 has 15 amino acids.

Concerning this clonotype itself: With a much larger clone just one base away, this may be a read error. This chain joins TRBV6-1 and TRBJ1-5, with 8 bases lining up with TRBD1. The V gene's germline CDR1 is MNHNS and CDR2 SASEGT. The CDR3 sequence is 15 residues long. The CDR3: CASSVQGAWNRPQHF. The CDR3 nucleotides are TGTGCCAGCAGTGTGCAGGGGGCTTGGAATCGGCCCCAGCATTTT.

The sample holds one count of this clonotype. The chain couples TRBV10-3 to TRBJ2-7; weak D call: TRBD1 (5 bases). The CDR3 runs to 15 residues. CDR1 is ENHRY and CDR2 is SYGVKD in the germline V gene. Between the trimmed V and J ends, which lost 2 bases and 1 base, there was a span of 12 bases. CDR3 in amino acids: CAISEVGLGSYEQYF. DNA for the CDR3: TGTGCCATCAGTGAGGTGGGGCTAGGGTCCTACGAGCAGTACTTC.

This clonotype was seen repeatedly, ten times or more. The CDR3 is CASSVDINQPQHF. The CDR3, as DNA: TGTGCCAGCAGCGTAGATATCAATCAGCCCCAGCATTTT. This chain links TRBV7-3 with TRBJ1-5; no clear D. The V and J ends lost 5 bases and 3 bases respectively, with 8 bases between them. Germline V gene data show CDR1 as SGHTA and CDR2 as FQGTGA. This CDR3 is 13 amino acids long.

The chain combines TRBV7-9 with TRBJ1-6; D uncertain. Trimming took off 4 bases at V and 7 bases at J, with 11 bases between the two ends. This CDR3 comprises 14 residues. Germline V gene data show CDR1 as SEHNR and CDR2 as FQNEAQ (reference sequence). CDR3 sequence reads: CASSSSDTNSPLHF. CDR3 coding DNA: TGTGCCAGCAGCTCCTCCGACACAAATTCACCCCTCCACTTT.

This clonotype was seen a few times. The chain employs TRBV4-1 and TRBJ2-7, with TRBD2 matching 8 bases. CDR1 and CDR2 from the germline V gene are MGHRA and YSYEKL. The CDR3 loop spans 16 amino acids. Trimming at V came to 6 bases and at J to 7 bases, leaving 17 bases not matched to a gene. The CDR3 bases are TGCGCCAGCAGTTTTTCTCAAGCGGGAGACCTTCGTGAGCAGTACTTC. It translates to CASSFSQAGDLREQYF.

The rearrangement joins TRBV4-2 to TRBJ2-7; D is ambiguous. CDR1 LGHNA and CDR2 YNFKEQ come from the germline V gene. The ends were cut back, 0 bases at V and 7 bases at J, with 19 bases in the middle. The CDR3 runs 16 residues. The CDR3 sequence: CASSQDGPGIIGEQYF. CDR3 nucleotides: TGTGCCAGCAGCCAAGACGGGCCAGGCATAATAGGGGAGCAGTACTTC.